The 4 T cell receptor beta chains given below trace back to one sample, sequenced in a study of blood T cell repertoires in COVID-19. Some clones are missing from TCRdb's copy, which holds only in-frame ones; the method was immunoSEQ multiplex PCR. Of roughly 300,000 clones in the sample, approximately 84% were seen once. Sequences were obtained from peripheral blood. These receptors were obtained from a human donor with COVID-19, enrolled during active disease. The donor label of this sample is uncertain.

CDR3 nucleotides: TGTGCCAGCAGCTTGGGGACTAGCGGGATATACACAGATACGCAGTATTTT. The encoded protein is CASSLGTSGIYTDTQYF. The chain joins TRBV7-9 to TRBJ2-3; 13 bases fit TRBD2. The CDR3 consists of 17 residues. Losses at the gene ends were 3 bases for V and 2 bases for J; bases not matched to a gene: 5. Germline loops: CDR1 SEHNR, CDR2 FQNEAQ (reference sequence).

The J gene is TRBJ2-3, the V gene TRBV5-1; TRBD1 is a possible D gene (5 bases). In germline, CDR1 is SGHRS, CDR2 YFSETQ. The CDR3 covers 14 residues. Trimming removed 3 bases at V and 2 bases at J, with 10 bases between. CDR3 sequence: CASSSQGTTDTQYF. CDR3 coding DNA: TGCGCCAGCAGCTCCCAGGGTACCACAGATACGCAGTATTTT.

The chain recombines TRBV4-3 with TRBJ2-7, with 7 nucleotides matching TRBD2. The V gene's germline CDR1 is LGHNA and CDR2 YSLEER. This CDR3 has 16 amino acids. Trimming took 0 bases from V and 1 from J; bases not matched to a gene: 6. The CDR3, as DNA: TGCGCCAGCAGCCAAGATTGGGCTAGCGGATCCTACGAGCAGTACTTC. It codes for CASSQDWASGSYEQYF.

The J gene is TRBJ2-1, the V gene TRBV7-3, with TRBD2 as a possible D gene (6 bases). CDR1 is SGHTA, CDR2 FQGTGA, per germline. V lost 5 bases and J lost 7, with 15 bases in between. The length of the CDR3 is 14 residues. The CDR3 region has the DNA TGTGCCAGCAGCCACGGGACTCCAAGGAATGAGCAGTTCTTC. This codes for CASSHGTPRNEQFF.